These 18 T cell receptor beta chains came from one sample sequenced in a study of CD8+ T cells in alopecia areata. The authors extracted RNA and reverse transcribed it into cDNA as the sequencing template. Here immunoSEQ multiplex PCR was the method, and the copy in TCRdb shows in-frame clones only, minus some. This sample has 30,000 to 40,000 clones; roughly 80% occur once, and the top ten carry about 20%. What was sequenced was NKG2D-low CD8+ T cells sorted from blood. These receptors all come from a human donor with alopecia areata.

The chain employs TRBV28 and TRBJ2-7; D remains unclear. The CDR3 is 14 residues long. V shed 1 base and J shed 3 bases, with 10 bases lying between them. The germline CDR1 and CDR2 sequences are MDHEN and SYDVKM. The CDR3: CASSLSNRYYEQYF. As DNA, the CDR3 is TGTGCCAGCAGTTTATCTAACCGTTACTACGAGCAGTACTTC.

V gene TRBV4-3 combines with J gene TRBJ2-5; TRBD2 matches 8 bases. Germline V gene sequence: CDR1 LGHNA, CDR2 YSLEER. The CDR3 consists of 17 residues. The ends lost 0 bases at V and 2 bases at J; junction bases unmatched: 8. The CDR3 protein is CASSQDRIAGPQETQYF. The CDR3 DNA follows: TGCGCCAGCAGCCAAGATCGGATAGCGGGGCCACAAGAGACCCAGTACTTC.

The CDR3 here is CASSDSTSSDEQFF. The CDR3 coding sequence is TGTGCCAGCAGTGACTCGACTAGCAGCGATGAGCAGTTCTTC. The chain joins TRBV6-4 to TRBJ2-1; 7 bases are shared with TRBD2. Germline V gene sequence: CDR1 MRHNA, CDR2 SNTAGT. The V segment lost 0 bases and the J segment 8 bases; nucleotides outside the gene matches: 4. CDR3 length: 14 amino acids.

The gene calls are TRBV7-8 and TRBJ2-1, with D possibly being TRBD1 or TRBD2 (5 bases each). With 4 bases removed from V and 5 bases from J, the gap between germline ends came to 12 bases. The CDR3 totals 14 residues. The germline gives CDR1 SGHVS, CDR2 FQNEAQ. The CDR3, as DNA: TGTGCCAGCAGCTCGCTGGGACCGAACAATGAGCAGTTCTTC. Its translation: CASSSLGPNNEQFF.

This clone has only one observation. The chain joins TRBV7-9 to TRBJ1-2; no definite D call. The CDR3 has 11 amino acids. In germline, CDR1 is SEHNR, CDR2 FQNEAQ (reference sequence). Trimming shortened V by 5 bases and J by 8 bases, and 9 bases separated the two germline ends. The CDR3: CASSLESGYTF. Written as DNA, the CDR3 is TGTGCCAGCAGCCTGGAATCGGGCTACACCTTC.

This rearrangement joins TRBV29-1 to TRBJ2-7, with D unclear. V lost 3 bases, J lost 4 bases, and 16 bases lay in between. The CDR3 runs to 14 residues. CDR1 and CDR2 from the germline V gene are SQVTM and ANQGSEA. The CDR3 here is CSVDSQKEPYEQYF. CDR3 bases: TGCAGCGTTGATTCACAGAAGGAGCCTTACGAGCAGTACTTC.

The chain recombines TRBV27 with TRBJ2-5; D is undetermined. Per germline, CDR1 MNHEY and CDR2 SMNVEV (reference sequence). The CDR3 consists of 13 residues. V dropped 3 bases and J dropped 2 bases, with 7 bases sitting between them. CDR3 amino acids: CASSLVEQETQYF. The CDR3 bases are TGTGCCAGCAGTTTGGTAGAGCAAGAGACCCAGTACTTC.

The rearrangement joins TRBV6-1 to TRBJ2-5, with 9 bases aligning to TRBD2. Judging by the DNA end, TRBJ2-7 fits better; the J call may be wrong. There are 15 residues in the CDR3. Germline V gives CDR1 MNHNS, CDR2 SASEGT. CDR3 DNA: TGTGCCAGCAGTGAAGGCGGGGGGGCCCCCTACGAGCAGTACTTC. Protein sequence: CASSEGGGAPYEQYF.

This chain links TRBV4-2 with TRBJ1-5, with 8 positions matching TRBD1. This CDR3 is built from 16 residues. Germline-derived CDR1 and CDR2 are LGHNA and YNFKEQ. Trimming cost V 4 bases and J 2 bases; bases outside gene matches: 7. The CDR3 bases are TGTGCCAGCAGCCCAAGGACAGGGACCGGCAATCAGCCCCAGCATTTT. It codes for CASSPRTGTGNQPQHF.

The chain combines TRBV10-2 with TRBJ2-1; D might be TRBD2 (5 bases). This CDR3 contains 14 residues. Trimming took off 7 bases at V and 10 bases at J, with 20 bases between the two ends. CDR1 is WSHSY, CDR2 SAAADI, per germline. The CDR3 bases are TGCGCCAGCACCGAACCCCAAACTAGTTTAGAGCAGTTCTTC. It specifies CASTEPQTSLEQFF.

The chain carries TRBV11-2 and TRBJ2-3; D unresolved. Trimming took 6 bases from V and 1 from J, leaving 26 bases between them. This CDR3 is 19 amino acids long. Per the germline V gene, CDR1 is SGHAT and CDR2 is FQNNGV. Here the CDR3 DNA reads TGTGCCAGCAGGCAAGACCCCTCACAACAGCAATACGGCACAGATACGCAGTATTTT. Its protein is CASRQDPSQQQYGTDTQYF.

The rearrangement joins TRBV5-1 to TRBJ1-1; perhaps TRBD1 as D (6 bases). The CDR3 has 13 amino acids. V lost 1 base to trimming and J lost 4 bases, with 8 bases between them. The germline gives CDR1 SGHRS, CDR2 YFSETQ. The CDR3 loop is CASSLKGGTEAFF. DNA for the CDR3: TGCGCCAGCAGCTTGAAAGGGGGCACTGAAGCTTTCTTT.

This clone came up a few times. The rearrangement links TRBV7-9 to TRBJ2-3, with D unresolved. Germline V lookup: CDR1 SEHNR, CDR2 FQNEAQ (reference sequence). V was cut by 8 bases and J by 1 base, with 13 bases left in between. The CDR3 is 14 residues long. CDR3 region: CASGPVWGTDTQYF. In DNA form, the CDR3 reads TGTGCCAGCGGTCCTGTTTGGGGCACAGATACGCAGTATTTT.

Judged by abundance, this clone is medium-sized (0.01 to 0.1%). This specimen includes other DNA sequences encoding the same CDR3. This rearrangement joins TRBV18 to TRBJ1-1; D is undetermined. The CDR3 length is 12 residues. Trimming removed 3 bases at V and 1 base at J, with 3 bases between. The germline V gene encodes CDR1 KGHSH and CDR2 LQKENI. CDR3 loop: CASSPQNTEAFF. The CDR3 DNA reads TGTGCCAGCTCACCCCAGAACACTGAAGCTTTCTTT.

The chain joins TRBV27 to TRBJ2-7; TRBD1 is a possible D gene (6 bases). CDR1 is MNHEY and CDR2 is SMNVEV in the germline V gene (reference sequence). Trimming left V 6 bases short and J 2 bases short, with 11 bases between. CDR3 size: 13 residues. In nucleotides, the CDR3 is TGTGCCAGCAGCCGCACAGGGCCCTACGAGCAGTACTTC. Amino acids: CASSRTGPYEQYF.

The rearrangement uses TRBV2 and TRBJ1-2, with D possibly matching TRBD1 (5 bases). Germline-derived CDR1 and CDR2 are SNHLY and FYNNEI. The CDR3 length is 13 residues. Trimming pared 1 base from V and 8 bases from J, leaving 11 bases between. The CDR3 region is CASSEVAGKGYTF. As DNA, the CDR3 is TGTGCCAGCAGTGAAGTGGCAGGGAAAGGCTACACCTTC.

The CDR3: CSVTTDSSYEQYF. The CDR3 DNA sequence: TGCAGCGTCACGACAGATTCATCCTACGAGCAGTACTTC. The chain has TRBV29-1 and TRBJ2-7, with D possibly being TRBD1 (5 bases). Germline CDR1 SQVTM, CDR2 ANQGSEA. The CDR3 contains 13 residues. The V gene lost 6 bases and the J gene lost 1 base, with 13 bases spanning the gap.

The V call is TRBV15, the J call TRBJ2-7; 10 bases agree with TRBD2. The ends lost 4 bases at V and 4 bases at J; junction bases unmatched: 4. Germline V CDR1 and CDR2: LNHNV, YYDKDF (reference sequence). CDR3 length equals 14 residues. The CDR3 nucleotides are TGTGCCACCAGCACAGCGGGAGGGCCGTACGAGCAGTACTTC. Translated: CATSTAGGPYEQYF.